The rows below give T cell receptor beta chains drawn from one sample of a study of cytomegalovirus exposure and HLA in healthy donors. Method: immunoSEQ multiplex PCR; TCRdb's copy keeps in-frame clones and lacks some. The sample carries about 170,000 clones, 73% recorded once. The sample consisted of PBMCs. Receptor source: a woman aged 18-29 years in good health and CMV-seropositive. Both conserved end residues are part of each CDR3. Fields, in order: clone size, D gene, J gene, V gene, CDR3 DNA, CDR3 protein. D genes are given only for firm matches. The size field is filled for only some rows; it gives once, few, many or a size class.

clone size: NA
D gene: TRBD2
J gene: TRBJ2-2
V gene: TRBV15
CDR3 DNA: TGTGCCACCAGCAGGGACCCTAGCGGGGTAAACACCGGGGAGCTGTTTTTT
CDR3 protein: CATSRDPSGVNTGELFF

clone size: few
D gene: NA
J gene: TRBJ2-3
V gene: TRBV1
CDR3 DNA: TGCACCAGCAGCCCGTCGGGTCGAGTGCAGTATTTT
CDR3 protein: CTSSPSGRVQYF

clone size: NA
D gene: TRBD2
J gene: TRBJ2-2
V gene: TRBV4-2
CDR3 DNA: TGTGCCAGCAGCCAATTTCTAGCGGGGGGGCGTACCGGGGAGCTGTTTTTT
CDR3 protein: CASSQFLAGGRTGELFF

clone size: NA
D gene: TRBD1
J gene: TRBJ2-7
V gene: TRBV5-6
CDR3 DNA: TGTGCCAGCAGCGGGGGACAGGCCGCGATATACGAGCAGTACTTC
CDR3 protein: CASSGGQAAIYEQYF

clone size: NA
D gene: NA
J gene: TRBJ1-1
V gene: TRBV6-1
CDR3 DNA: TGTGCCAGCAGTGAAGATGAGGGTATTGGCACTGAAGCTTTCTTT
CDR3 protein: CASSEDEGIGTEAFF

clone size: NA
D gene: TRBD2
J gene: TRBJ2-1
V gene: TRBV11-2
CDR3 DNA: TGTGCCAGCTCTAGCGGGGGGGCCAATGAGCAGTTCTTC
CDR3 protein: CASSSGGANEQFF

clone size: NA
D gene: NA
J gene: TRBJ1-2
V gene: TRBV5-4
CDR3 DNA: TGTGCCAGCAGCTTGGCGGGGGGGGGCGGTGGCTACACCTTC
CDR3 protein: CASSLAGGGGGYTF

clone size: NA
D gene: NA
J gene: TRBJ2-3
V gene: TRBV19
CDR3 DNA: TGTGCCAGTAACGGCGGTAGCACAGATACGCAGTATTTT
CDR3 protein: CASNGGSTDTQYF

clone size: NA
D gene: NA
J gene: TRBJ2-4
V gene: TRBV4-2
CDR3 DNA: TGTGCCAGCAGCCAAGATCAGGGAAACATTCAGTACTTC
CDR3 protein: CASSQDQGNIQYF

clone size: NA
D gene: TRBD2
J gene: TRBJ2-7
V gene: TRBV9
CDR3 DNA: TGTGCCAGCAGCGTAGAGGCGGGGGGGCCGTCCGAGCAGTACTTC
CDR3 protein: CASSVEAGGPSEQYF

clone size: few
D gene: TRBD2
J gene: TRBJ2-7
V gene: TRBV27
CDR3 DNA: TGTGCCAGCAGTTTATTCGGGGGGTCTTACGAGCAGTACTTC
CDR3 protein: CASSLFGGSYEQYF

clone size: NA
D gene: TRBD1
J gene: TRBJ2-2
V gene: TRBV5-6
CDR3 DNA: TGTGCCAGCAGTGACTCCGGGACAGCTAACACCGGGGAGCTGTTTTTT
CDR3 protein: CASSDSGTANTGELFF

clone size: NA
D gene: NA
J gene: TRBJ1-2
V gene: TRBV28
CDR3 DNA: TGTGCCAGCAGTTTACCAGGTTATGGCTACACCTTC
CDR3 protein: CASSLPGYGYTF

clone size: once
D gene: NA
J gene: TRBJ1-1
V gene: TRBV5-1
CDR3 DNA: TGCGCCAGCAGTTTTGATGGGGGCGCGGGGGGTAACACTGAAGCTTTCTTT
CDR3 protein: CASSFDGGAGGNTEAFF

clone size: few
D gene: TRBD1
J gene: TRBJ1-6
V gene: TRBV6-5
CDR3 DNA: TGTGCCAGCAGTTACTCGGGGACAGGGAGGAATTCACCCCTCCACTTT
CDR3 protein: CASSYSGTGRNSPLHF

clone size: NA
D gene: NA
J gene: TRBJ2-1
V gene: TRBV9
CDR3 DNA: TGTGCCAGCAGCCCCTTAGTCGGGAATGAGCAGTTCTTC
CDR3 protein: CASSPLVGNEQFF

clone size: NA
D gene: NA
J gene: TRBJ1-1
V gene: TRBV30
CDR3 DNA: TGTGCCTGGCAAGGGGTCACTTGGAACACTGAAGCTTTCTTT
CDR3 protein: CAWQGVTWNTEAFF

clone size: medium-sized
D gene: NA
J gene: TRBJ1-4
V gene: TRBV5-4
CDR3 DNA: TGTGCCAGCAGCTTGAGGGGCGGAATAGCAACTAATGAAAAACTGTTTTTT
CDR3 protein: CASSLRGGIATNEKLFF

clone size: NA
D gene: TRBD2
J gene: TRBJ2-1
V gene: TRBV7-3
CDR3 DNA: TGTGCCAGCAGCCCACCGGCTAGCGGGGGCAATGAGCAGTTCTTC
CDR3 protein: CASSPPASGGNEQFF

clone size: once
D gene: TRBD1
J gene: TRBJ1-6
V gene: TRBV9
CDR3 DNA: TGTGCCAGCAGCGTTAAACAGGGGGTGAATTCACCCCTCCACTTT
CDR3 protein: CASSVKQGVNSPLHF

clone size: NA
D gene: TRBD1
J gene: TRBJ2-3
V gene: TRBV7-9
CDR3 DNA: TGTGCCAGCAGCTTGGGGGACAGGTTCACAGATACGCAGTATTTT
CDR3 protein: CASSLGDRFTDTQYF

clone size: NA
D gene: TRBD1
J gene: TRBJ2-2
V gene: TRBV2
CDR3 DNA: TGTGCCAGCAGTGAACAGGGGGCGGCCGGGGAGCTGTTTTTT
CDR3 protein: CASSEQGAAGELFF

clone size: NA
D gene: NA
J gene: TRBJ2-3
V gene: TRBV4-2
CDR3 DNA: TGTGCCAGCAGCCAAGAGCACTTTTCTAGCACAGATACGCAGTATTTT
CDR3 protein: CASSQEHFSSTDTQYF

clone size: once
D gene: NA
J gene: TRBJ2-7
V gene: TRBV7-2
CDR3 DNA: TGTGCCAGCAGCCCCCAGACCGGGGGAAACTACGAGCAGTACTTC
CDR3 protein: CASSPQTGGNYEQYF

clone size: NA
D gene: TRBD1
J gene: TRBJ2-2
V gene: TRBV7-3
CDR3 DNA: TGTGCCAGCAGCCGGGGACAGGGCAGGACCGGGGAGCTGTTTTTT
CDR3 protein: CASSRGQGRTGELFF

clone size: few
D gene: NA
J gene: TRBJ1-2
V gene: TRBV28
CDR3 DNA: TGTGCCAGCAGTTGGGATTCCGGGGGGAACTATGGCTACACCTTC
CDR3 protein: CASSWDSGGNYGYTF

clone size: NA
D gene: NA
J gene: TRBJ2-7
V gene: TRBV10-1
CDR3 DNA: TGCGCCAGCCGGAGAACAGGGCGATTATTAGGTATCGAGCAGTACTTC
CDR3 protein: CASRRTGRLLGIEQYF

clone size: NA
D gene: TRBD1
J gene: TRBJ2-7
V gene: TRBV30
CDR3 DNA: TGTGCCTGGAGTTCAGGGCAGGGGGCCTACGAGCAGTACTTC
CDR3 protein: CAWSSGQGAYEQYF

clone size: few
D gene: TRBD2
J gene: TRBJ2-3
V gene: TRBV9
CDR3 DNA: TGTGCCAGCAGCCGTAGCGGGGGAGGCACAGATACGCAGTATTTT
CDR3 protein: CASSRSGGGTDTQYF

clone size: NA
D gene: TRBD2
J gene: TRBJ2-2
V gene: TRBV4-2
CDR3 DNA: TGTGCCAGCAGCCCCATTGCGGGGGGCACCGGGGAGCTGTTTTTT
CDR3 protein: CASSPIAGGTGELFF

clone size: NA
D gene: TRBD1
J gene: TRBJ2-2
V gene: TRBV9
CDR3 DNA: TGTGCCAGCAATAGAGACAGGGTTGGGACCGGGGAGCTGTTTTTT
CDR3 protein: CASNRDRVGTGELFF

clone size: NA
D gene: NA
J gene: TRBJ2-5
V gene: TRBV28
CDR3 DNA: TGTGCCAGCAGTTTTCCGCCCTCTAGCGTAGGGGAGACCCAGTACTTC
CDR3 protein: CASSFPPSSVGETQYF

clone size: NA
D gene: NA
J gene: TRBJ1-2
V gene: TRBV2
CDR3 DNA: TGTGCCAGCTGGGGGCGAAGGGCGGGTGGCTACACCTTC
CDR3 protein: CASWGRRAGGYTF

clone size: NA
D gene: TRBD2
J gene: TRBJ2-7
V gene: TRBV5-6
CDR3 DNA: TGTGCCAGCAGCTTGGCCGGGACTAACTACGAGCAGTACTTC
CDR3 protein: CASSLAGTNYEQYF

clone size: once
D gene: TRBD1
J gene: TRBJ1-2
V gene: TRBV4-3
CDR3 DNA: TGCGCCAGCAGCCCGCGGACAGGGAACACCTTC
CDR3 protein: CASSPRTGNTF

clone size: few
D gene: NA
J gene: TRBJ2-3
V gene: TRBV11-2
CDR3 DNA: TGTGCCAGCAGCTCCCGCCGGGGAGGGGGACTTAGGTCAGATACGCAGTATTTT
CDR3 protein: CASSSRRGGGLRSDTQYF

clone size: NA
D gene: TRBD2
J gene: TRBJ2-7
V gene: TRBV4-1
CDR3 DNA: TGCGCCAGCAGCCAAGATCTAGGATTCGGACTAGCGGGGAACGAGCAGTACTTC
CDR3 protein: CASSQDLGFGLAGNEQYF

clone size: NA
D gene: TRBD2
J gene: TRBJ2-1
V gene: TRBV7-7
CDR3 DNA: TGTGCTAGCAGCTCGTTAGCGGGGGGGGGTGGGGAGCAGTTCTTC
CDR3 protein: CASSSLAGGGGEQFF

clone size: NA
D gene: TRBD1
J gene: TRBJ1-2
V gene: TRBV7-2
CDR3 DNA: TGTGCCAGCAGCACAAAGACAGGGGTTGGCTACACCTTC
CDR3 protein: CASSTKTGVGYTF

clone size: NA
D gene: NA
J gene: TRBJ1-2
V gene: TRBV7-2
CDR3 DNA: TGTGCCAGCAGCCCGGGGGGGCGTCAGGGCTATGGCTACACCTTC
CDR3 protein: CASSPGGRQGYGYTF

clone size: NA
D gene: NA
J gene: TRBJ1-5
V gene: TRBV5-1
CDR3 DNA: TGCGCCAGCAGCTTGGTATCCGGGGAACAGAATAGCAATCAGCCCCAGCATTTT
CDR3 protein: CASSLVSGEQNSNQPQHF

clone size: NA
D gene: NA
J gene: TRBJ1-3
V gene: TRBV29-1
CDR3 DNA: TGCAGCGTCGCAACATCTGGAAACACCATATATTTT
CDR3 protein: CSVATSGNTIYF

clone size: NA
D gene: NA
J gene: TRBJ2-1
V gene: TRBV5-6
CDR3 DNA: TGTGCCAGCAGCTTGGATTTAGAGCAGTTCTTC
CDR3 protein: CASSLDLEQFF

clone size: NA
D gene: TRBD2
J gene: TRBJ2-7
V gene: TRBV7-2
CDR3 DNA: TGTGCCAGCAGCTTCGCTGGTCGACTAGCGGGGGGTTTCTACGAGCAGTACTTC
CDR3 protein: CASSFAGRLAGGFYEQYF

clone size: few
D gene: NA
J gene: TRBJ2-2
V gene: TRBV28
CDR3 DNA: TGTGCCAGCAGGGGGCCAACCGGGGAGCTGTTTTTT
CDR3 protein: CASRGPTGELFF

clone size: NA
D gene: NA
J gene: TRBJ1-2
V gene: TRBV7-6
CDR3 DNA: TGTGCCAGCAGCTTAGAACCCCAGGGAAACTATGGCTACACCTTC
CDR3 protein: CASSLEPQGNYGYTF

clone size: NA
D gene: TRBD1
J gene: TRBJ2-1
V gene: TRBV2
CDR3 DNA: TGTGCCAGCAGTGGGGGCAGGGGGAATGAGCAGTTCTTC
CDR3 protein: CASSGGRGNEQFF

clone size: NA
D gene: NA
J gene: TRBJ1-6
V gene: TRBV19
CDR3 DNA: TGTGCCAGTAGTCCTCGGGGAGGGCTTTTCCTCCACTTT
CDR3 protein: CASSPRGGLFLHF

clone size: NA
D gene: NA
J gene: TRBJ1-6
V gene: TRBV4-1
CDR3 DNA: TGCGCCAGCAGCCAAGGAAGAGCTACGGTCTCACCCCTCCACTTT
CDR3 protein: CASSQGRATVSPLHF

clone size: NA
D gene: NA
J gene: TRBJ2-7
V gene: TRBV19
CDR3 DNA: TGTGCCAGTAGTATTAAGGGGCGAGTCCTTGAGCAGTACTTC
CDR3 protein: CASSIKGRVLEQYF

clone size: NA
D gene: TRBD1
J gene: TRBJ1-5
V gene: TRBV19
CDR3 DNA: TGTGCCAGTACCCTGGACAGGGATAGCAATCAGCCCCAGCATTTT
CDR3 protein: CASTLDRDSNQPQHF

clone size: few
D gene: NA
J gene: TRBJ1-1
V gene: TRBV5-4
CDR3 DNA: TGTGCCAGCAGCTTGGGTGGGGGCGGGCCTGAAGCTTTCTTT
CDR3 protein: CASSLGGGGPEAFF

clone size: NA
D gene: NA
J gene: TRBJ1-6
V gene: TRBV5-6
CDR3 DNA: TGTGCCAGCAGCTTGGAAGGACACCAGAATTCACCCCTCCACTTT
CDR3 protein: CASSLEGHQNSPLHF

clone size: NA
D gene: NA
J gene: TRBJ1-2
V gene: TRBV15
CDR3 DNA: TGTGCCACCAGCAGAGATCGGAGGGCTGCTGGGGGCTACACCTTC
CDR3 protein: CATSRDRRAAGGYTF

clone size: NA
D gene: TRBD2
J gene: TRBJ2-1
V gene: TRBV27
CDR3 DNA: TGTGCCAGCAGTCCTGTCGGGAGGGGGTACAATGAGCAGTTCTTC
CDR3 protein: CASSPVGRGYNEQFF

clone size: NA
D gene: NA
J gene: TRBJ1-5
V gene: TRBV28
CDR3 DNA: TGTGCCAGCAGTTTGAGGGGACTCACCTACGGGAGCAATCAGCCCCAGCATTTT
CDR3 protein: CASSLRGLTYGSNQPQHF

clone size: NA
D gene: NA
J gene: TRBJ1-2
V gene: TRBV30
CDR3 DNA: TGTGCCTGGAGTGCGGGTGGCTATGGCTACACCTTC
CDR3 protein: CAWSAGGYGYTF